The subject of this entry is one TCR beta chain. Germline CDR1 reads SGHRS; CDR2 reads YFSETQ. There are 21 residues in the CDR3. V shed 4 bases, J shed 0 bases, and the junction held 19 bases outside the gene matches. The sample comes from a study of shared clonotypes between healthy human individuals. Clones were sequenced by immunoSEQ multiplex PCR, and TCRdb holds only the in-frame ones, with some missing. The data contain 2 million to 2.5 million clones, approximately 93% of them singletons. This sequence was found in a man between 18 and 29 years old in good health. Some clones in this sample may be carry-over from other donors' samples. The V call is TRBV5-1, the J call TRBJ1-3; 10 bases match TRBD1. Specimen: naive CD4+ T cells from PBMCs. Subset described: CD45RA+ positively selected. Written as DNA, the CDR3 is TGCGCCAGCAGCGCATGGACCGGGGGACAGGGGCGATTAAGCTCTGGAAACACCATATATTTT. Protein product: CASSAWTGGQGRLSSGNTIYF.